These T cell receptor beta chains were read from a single sample in a study of neoadjuvant anti-PD-1 for oral cavity cancer. TCRdb's copy holds only in-frame clones and misses some; the assay was immunoSEQ multiplex PCR. The table has 70,000 to 95,000 clones, approximately 80% seen once; the top ten hold 3% to 3.5%. This specimen was PBMCs, taken before nivolumab (anti-PD-1) treatment. The source of these receptors is a person between 40 and 79 years old with oral cavity squamous cell carcinoma. Both conserved end residues are part of each CDR3. The D gene is left open where the match is weak. The size entry is marked missing in some rows and otherwise reads once, few, many or a size class.

cdr3_aa: CASRGETDGWPRITF
cdr3_nt: TGTGCCAGCAGGGGAGAGACGGACGGGTGGCCTAGAATCACCTTC
j_call: TRBJ1-2
d_call: NA
clone_size: NA
v_call: TRBV6-1

cdr3_aa: CASSQDGGGYSNQPQHF
cdr3_nt: TGCGCCAGCAGCCAAGATGGCGGGGGTTATAGCAATCAGCCCCAGCATTTT
j_call: TRBJ1-5
d_call: NA
clone_size: NA
v_call: TRBV4-1

cdr3_aa: CASSLAGVQETQYF
cdr3_nt: TGTGCCAGCAGCTTAGCCGGGGTCCAAGAGACCCAGTACTTC
j_call: TRBJ2-5
d_call: NA
clone_size: NA
v_call: TRBV7-2

cdr3_aa: CASSSRARGNEQFF
cdr3_nt: TGTGCCAGTAGTAGCCGGGCTAGGGGTAATGAGCAGTTCTTC
j_call: TRBJ2-1
d_call: NA
clone_size: few
v_call: TRBV19

cdr3_aa: CASSITGGGGYTF
cdr3_nt: TGTGCCAGCAGTATAACAGGGGGAGGTGGCTACACCTTC
j_call: TRBJ1-2
d_call: TRBD1
clone_size: NA
v_call: TRBV27

cdr3_aa: CASSGGTSGSYEQYF
cdr3_nt: TGTGCCAGCAGTGGGGGGACTAGCGGCTCCTACGAGCAGTACTTC
j_call: TRBJ2-7
d_call: TRBD2
clone_size: NA
v_call: TRBV2

cdr3_aa: CASSRPGQGGISTEAFF
cdr3_nt: TGTGCCAGCAGTAGACCGGGACAAGGTGGAATTTCCACTGAAGCTTTCTTT
j_call: TRBJ1-1
d_call: NA
clone_size: NA
v_call: TRBV27

cdr3_aa: CASSLLGMSSNQPQHF
cdr3_nt: TGTGCCAGCAGCCTCCTGGGGATGAGTAGCAATCAGCCCCAGCATTTT
j_call: TRBJ1-5
d_call: NA
clone_size: NA
v_call: TRBV6-6

cdr3_aa: CASSLGGGFEKLFF
cdr3_nt: TGTGCCAGCAGCTTAGGGGGAGGTTTTGAAAAACTGTTTTTT
j_call: TRBJ1-4
d_call: NA
clone_size: NA
v_call: TRBV7-6

cdr3_aa: CASSSTGANTEAFF
cdr3_nt: TGTGCCAGTAGTTCCACAGGGGCGAACACTGAAGCTTTCTTT
j_call: TRBJ1-1
d_call: TRBD1
clone_size: NA
v_call: TRBV19

cdr3_aa: CASSPEGTNTEAFF
cdr3_nt: TGCGCCAGCAGCCCGGAAGGTACGAACACTGAAGCTTTCTTT
j_call: TRBJ1-1
d_call: NA
clone_size: NA
v_call: TRBV5-1

cdr3_aa: CASSLTSTGASFF
cdr3_nt: TGCGCCAGCAGCTTGACGTCGACCGGGGCGTCGTTTTTT
j_call: TRBJ2-2
d_call: NA
clone_size: NA
v_call: TRBV5-1

cdr3_aa: CASSPDINYGYTF
cdr3_nt: TGTGCCAGCAGCCCGGACATTAACTATGGCTACACCTTC
j_call: TRBJ1-2
d_call: NA
clone_size: once
v_call: TRBV14

cdr3_aa: CASTRMGGNEQFF
cdr3_nt: TGTGCCAGCACTCGAATGGGGGGAAATGAGCAGTTCTTC
j_call: TRBJ2-1
d_call: NA
clone_size: NA
v_call: TRBV6-1

cdr3_aa: CASSRANSYEQYF
cdr3_nt: TGTGCCAGCAGCCGCGCCAACTCCTACGAGCAGTACTTC
j_call: TRBJ2-7
d_call: NA
clone_size: NA
v_call: TRBV9

cdr3_aa: CASSGGTAAARETQYF
cdr3_nt: TGCGCCAGCAGCGGGGGAACAGCGGCGGCCCGAGAGACCCAGTACTTC
j_call: TRBJ2-5
d_call: NA
clone_size: NA
v_call: TRBV5-1

cdr3_aa: CASRRDTASNQPQHF
cdr3_nt: TGTGCCAGCAGGCGAGATACAGCTAGCAATCAGCCCCAGCATTTT
j_call: TRBJ1-5
d_call: NA
clone_size: NA
v_call: TRBV6-5

cdr3_aa: CASRPSGSRREQFF
cdr3_nt: TGTGCCAGCAGGCCTAGCGGGAGTCGTCGAGAGCAGTTCTTC
j_call: TRBJ2-1
d_call: TRBD2
clone_size: NA
v_call: TRBV28

cdr3_aa: CASSQPGLAGGRYSHEQYF
cdr3_nt: TGCGCCAGCAGCCAACCGGGACTAGCGGGAGGGAGGTATTCCCACGAGCAGTACTTC
j_call: TRBJ2-7
d_call: TRBD2
clone_size: once
v_call: TRBV4-1

cdr3_aa: CASSYGGLKGNTIYF
cdr3_nt: TGTGCCAGCAGTTATGGGGGGTTAAAGGGAAACACCATATATTTT
j_call: TRBJ1-3
d_call: NA
clone_size: NA
v_call: TRBV6-6